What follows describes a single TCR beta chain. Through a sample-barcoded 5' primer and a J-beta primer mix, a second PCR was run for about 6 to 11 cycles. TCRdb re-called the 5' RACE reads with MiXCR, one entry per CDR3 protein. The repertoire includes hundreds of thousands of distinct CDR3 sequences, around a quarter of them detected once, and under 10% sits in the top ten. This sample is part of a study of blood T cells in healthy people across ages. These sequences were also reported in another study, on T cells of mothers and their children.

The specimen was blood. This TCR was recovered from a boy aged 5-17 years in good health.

The chain's CDR3 is CASSRTSGMYEQYF. CDR3 nucleotides: TGTGCCAGCAGCCGGACTAGCGGGATGTACGAGCAGTACTTC. J is TRBJ2-7 and V is TRBV7-9; 12 nucleotides line up with TRBD2. Germline CDR1 and CDR2: SEHNR and FQNEAQ (reference sequence). J gave up 4 bases and V 5 bases, and 3 bases lay outside the gene matches. This CDR3 has 14 amino acids. Complete variable domain (other parts from reference TRBV7-9 and TRBJ2-7): DTGVSQNPRHKITKRGQNVTFRCDPISEHNRLYWYRQTLGQGPEFLTYFQNEAQLEKSRLLSDRFSAERPKGSFSTLEIQRTEQGDSAMYLCASSRTSGMYEQYFGPGTRLTVT.